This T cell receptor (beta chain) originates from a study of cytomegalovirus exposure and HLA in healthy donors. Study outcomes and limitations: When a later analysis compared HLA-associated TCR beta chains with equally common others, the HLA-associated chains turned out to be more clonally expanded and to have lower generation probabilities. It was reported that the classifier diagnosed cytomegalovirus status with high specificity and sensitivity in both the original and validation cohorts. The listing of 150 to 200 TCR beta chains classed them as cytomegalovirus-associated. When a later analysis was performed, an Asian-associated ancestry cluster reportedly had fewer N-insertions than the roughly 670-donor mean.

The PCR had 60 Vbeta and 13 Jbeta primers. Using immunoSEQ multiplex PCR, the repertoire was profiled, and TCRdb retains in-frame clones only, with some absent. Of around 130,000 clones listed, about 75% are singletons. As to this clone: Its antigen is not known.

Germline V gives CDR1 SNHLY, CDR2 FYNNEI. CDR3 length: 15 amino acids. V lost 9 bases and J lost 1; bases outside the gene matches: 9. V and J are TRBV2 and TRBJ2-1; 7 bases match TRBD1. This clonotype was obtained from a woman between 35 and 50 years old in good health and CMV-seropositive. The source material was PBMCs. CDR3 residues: CASDRVARSYNEQFF. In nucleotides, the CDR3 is TGTGCCAGTGACAGGGTAGCGAGGTCCTACAATGAGCAGTTCTTC.